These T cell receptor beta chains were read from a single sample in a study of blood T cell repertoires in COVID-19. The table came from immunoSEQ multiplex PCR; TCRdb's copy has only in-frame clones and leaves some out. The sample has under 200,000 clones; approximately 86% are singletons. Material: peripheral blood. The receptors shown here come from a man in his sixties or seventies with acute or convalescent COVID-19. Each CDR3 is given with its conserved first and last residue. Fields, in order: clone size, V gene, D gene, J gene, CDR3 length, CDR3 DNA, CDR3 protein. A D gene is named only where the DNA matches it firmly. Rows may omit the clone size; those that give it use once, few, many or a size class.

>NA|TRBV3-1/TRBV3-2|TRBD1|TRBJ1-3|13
TGTGCCACCCTCGACAGGGGCTCTGACACCATATATTTT
CATLDRGSDTIYF
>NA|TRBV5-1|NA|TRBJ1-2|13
TGCGCCAGCAGCATCAACAGAGCCTATGGCTACACCTTC
CASSINRAYGYTF
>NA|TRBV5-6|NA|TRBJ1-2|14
TGTGCCAGCAGCTTGGCCGGAGCTAACTATGGCTACACCTTC
CASSLAGANYGYTF
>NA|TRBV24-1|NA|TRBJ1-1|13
TGTGCCACCAGTGACCCCGGCGGCCGAGAAGCTTTCTTT
CATSDPGGREAFF
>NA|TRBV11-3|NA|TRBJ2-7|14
TGTGCCAGCAGCGTAAGCGGACCGACCTACGAGCAGTACTTC
CASSVSGPTYEQYF
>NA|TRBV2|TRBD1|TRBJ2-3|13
TGTGCCAGCATTGCCGACAGGGGAGATACGCAGTATTTT
CASIADRGDTQYF
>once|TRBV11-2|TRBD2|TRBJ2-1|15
TGTGCCAGCAGCTTCGGGCGGGGGGGCTACAATGAGCAGTTCTTC
CASSFGRGGYNEQFF
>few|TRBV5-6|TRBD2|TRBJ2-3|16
TGTGCCAGCAGCTTCTTACTAGCGGGAGGTACAGATACGCAGTATTTT
CASSFLLAGGTDTQYF
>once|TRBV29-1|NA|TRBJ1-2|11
TGCAGCGTTAGGCGGTCCTATGGCTACACCTTC
CSVRRSYGYTF
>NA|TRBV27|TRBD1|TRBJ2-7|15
TGTGCCAGCAGTCCCAGACAGGGGACAGGCTACGAGCAGTACTTC
CASSPRQGTGYEQYF
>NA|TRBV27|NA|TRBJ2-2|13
TGTGCCACCTATAAAATGAACACCGGGGAGCTGTTTTTT
CATYKMNTGELFF
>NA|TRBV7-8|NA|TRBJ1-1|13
TGTGCCAGCAGCTTGACAAGGAACACTGAAGCTTTCTTT
CASSLTRNTEAFF
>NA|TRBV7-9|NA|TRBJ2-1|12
TGTGCCAGCAGCCCGAGAGACAATGAGCAGTTCTTC
CASSPRDNEQFF
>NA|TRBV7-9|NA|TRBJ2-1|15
TGTGCCAGCAGCCTAGTGGGCAGGGTCTACAATGAGCAGTTCTTC
CASSLVGRVYNEQFF
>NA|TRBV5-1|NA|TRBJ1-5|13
TGCGCCAGCAGTCGTGACGGGAATCAGCCCCAGCATTTT
CASSRDGNQPQHF
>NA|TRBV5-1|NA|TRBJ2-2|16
TGCGCCAGCAGCTTTCTCGGTGGCGGGGCCACCGGGGAGCTGTTTTTT
CASSFLGGGATGELFF
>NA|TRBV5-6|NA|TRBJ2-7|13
TGTGCCAGCAGCTTGGGGAGGGCCTACGAGCAGTACTTC
CASSLGRAYEQYF
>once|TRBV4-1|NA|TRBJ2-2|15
TGCGCCAGCACCCGGGAGGGGGCTTGGACCGGGGAGCTGTTTTTT
CASTREGAWTGELFF
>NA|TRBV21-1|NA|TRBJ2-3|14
TGTGCCAGCAGCAAAGGACTAGCGAGAGATACGCAGTATTTT
CASSKGLARDTQYF
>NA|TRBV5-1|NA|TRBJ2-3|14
TGCGCCAGCAGCTCACGAGGAACCACAGATACGCAGTATTTT
CASSSRGTTDTQYF
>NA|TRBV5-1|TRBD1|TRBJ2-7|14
TGCGCCAGCAGCGAGGGACAGGCTTCGGGCGAGCAGTACTTC
CASSEGQASGEQYF
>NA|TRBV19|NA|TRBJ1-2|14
TGTGCCAGTAGTATCAAGATTGGAGTCCATGGCTACACCTTC
CASSIKIGVHGYTF
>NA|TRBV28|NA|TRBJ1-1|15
TGTGCCAGCAGTTTACCCCCTTTTGGGCGCACTGAAGCTTTCTTT
CASSLPPFGRTEAFF
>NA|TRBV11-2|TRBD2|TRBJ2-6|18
TGTGCCAGCAGCTTAATGGCCGGGGCGGGGGCTGGGGCCAACGTCCTGACTTTC
CASSLMAGAGAGANVLTF
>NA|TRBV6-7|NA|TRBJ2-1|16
TGTGCCAGCAGAACCTCTGGGGGGCGGGAGCGGAATGAGCAGTTCTTC
CASRTSGGRERNEQFF
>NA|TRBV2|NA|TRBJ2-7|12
TGTGCCATCAGAGGAGGGGGCGGCGAGCAGTACTTC
CAIRGGGGEQYF
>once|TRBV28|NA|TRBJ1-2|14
TGTGCCAGCAGCTCCGGGGGGGGCTCGGATGGCTACACCTTC
CASSSGGGSDGYTF
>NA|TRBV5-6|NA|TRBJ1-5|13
TGTGCCAGCAGCTTGAGGGGCGCCCCAGGGGTCCATTTT
CASSLRGAPGVHF
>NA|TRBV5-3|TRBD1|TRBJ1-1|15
TGTGCCAGAAGCCGGCCTAGACAGGGCCGCACTGAAGCTTTCTTT
CARSRPRQGRTEAFF
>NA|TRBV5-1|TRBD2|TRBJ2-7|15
TGCGCCAGCAGCGAAACTAGCGGGGGGGTGTACGAGCAGTACTTC
CASSETSGGVYEQYF
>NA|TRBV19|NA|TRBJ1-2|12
TGTGCCAGTAGTCGTTCTAACTATGGCTACACCTTC
CASSRSNYGYTF
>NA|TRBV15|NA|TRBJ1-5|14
TGTGCCACCAGCAGAGTGGGGCCGAATCAGCCCCAGCATTTT
CATSRVGPNQPQHF
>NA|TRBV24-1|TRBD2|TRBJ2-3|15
TGTGCCACCTCGGGACTAGCGGGAGGTACAGATACGCAGTATTTT
CATSGLAGGTDTQYF
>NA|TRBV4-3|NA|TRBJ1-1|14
TGCGCCAGCAGCCAAGGACAGCAGGGCACTGAAGCTTTCTTT
CASSQGQQGTEAFF
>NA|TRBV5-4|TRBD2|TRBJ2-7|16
TGTGCCAGCAGTCCGCCCGGGACTAGCGGTTTTCGCGAGCAGTACTTC
CASSPPGTSGFREQYF
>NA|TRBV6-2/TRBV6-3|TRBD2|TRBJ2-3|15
TGTGCCAGCAGTTCGGTAGCGGGGGGCCCTGGGACGCAGTATTTT
CASSSVAGGPGTQYF
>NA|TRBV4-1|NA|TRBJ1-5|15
TGCGCCAGCAGCCAAGATTCCACAGTCGATCAGCCCCAGCATTTT
CASSQDSTVDQPQHF
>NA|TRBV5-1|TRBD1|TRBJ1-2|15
TGCGCCAGCAGCCCTTTTCCGGGACAGGACTATGGCTACACCTTC
CASSPFPGQDYGYTF
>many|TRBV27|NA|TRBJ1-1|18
TGTGCCAGCAGTCCACTTACTCAGGGTTGGATTTTAGTGACTGAAGCTTTCTTT
CASSPLTQGWILVTEAFF
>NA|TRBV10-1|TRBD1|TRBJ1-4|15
TGCGCCAGCAGTGAGGGGACAGGAGTTAATGAAAAACTGTTTTTT
CASSEGTGVNEKLFF
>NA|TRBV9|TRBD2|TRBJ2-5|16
TGTGCCAGCAGTGTAGGGGCTAGCGGGTACCAAGAGACCCAGTACTTC
CASSVGASGYQETQYF
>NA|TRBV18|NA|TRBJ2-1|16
TGTGCCAGCTCGCAAATAGCAGCCAGATTATACAATGAGCAGTTCTTC
CASSQIAARLYNEQFF
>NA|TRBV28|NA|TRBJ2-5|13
TGTGCCAGCAGCCTTTCCCCCTCTCGAGACCAGTACTTC
CASSLSPSRDQYF
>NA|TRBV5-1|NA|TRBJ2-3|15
TGCGCCAGCAGCTTGGCCTTTGGCAGGTCGGATACGCAGTATTTT
CASSLAFGRSDTQYF
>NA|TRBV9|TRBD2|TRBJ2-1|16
TGTGCCAGCAGCGTAGGGGGGACTAGCGGGAGGAATGAGCAGTTCTTC
CASSVGGTSGRNEQFF
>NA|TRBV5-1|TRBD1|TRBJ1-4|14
TGCGCCAGCAGCATTGGACAGGGTCGGGAAAAACTGTTTTTT
CASSIGQGREKLFF
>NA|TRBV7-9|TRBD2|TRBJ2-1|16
TGTGCCAGCAGCTTTTTGCGGCGGGAGGCTTACAATGAGCAGTTCTTC
CASSFLRREAYNEQFF
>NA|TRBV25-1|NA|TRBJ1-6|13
TGTGCCAGCAGTGGAACAGCCAATTCACCCCTCCACTTT
CASSGTANSPLHF
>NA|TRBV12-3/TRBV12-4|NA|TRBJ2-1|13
TGTGCCAGCAGTCCCACAGAGACGGGGGAGCAGTTCTTC
CASSPTETGEQFF
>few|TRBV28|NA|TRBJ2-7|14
TGTGCCAGCCAAGGGCCAGGGAAGTCCTACGAGCAGTACTTC
CASQGPGKSYEQYF
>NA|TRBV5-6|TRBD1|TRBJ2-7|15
TGTGCCAGCAGCCGCCCCGGGACAGGGTACTACGAGCAGTACTTC
CASSRPGTGYYEQYF